This entry is about one T cell receptor beta chain. At the DNA level, this CDR3 is encoded by other sequences in the same sample as well. The CDR3 runs to 12 residues. Germline assignment: CDR1 SGHRS and CDR2 YFSETQ. The V end lost 1 base, the J end lost 8 bases, and 7 bases lay between the germline ends. These data come from a study of stem cell transplantation in POMP-related autoinflammatory disease. The data were produced by immunoSEQ multiplex PCR, yet TCRdb's version contains in-frame clones alone and is incomplete. The sample lists tens of thousands of clones, roughly 88% occurring once. The chain joins TRBV5-1 to TRBJ2-1; D tentatively fits TRBD1 or TRBD2 (6 bases each). This TCR derives from a human patient with POMP-related autoinflammation and immune dysregulation (PRAID). Some of the T cells may derive from the graft donor. The sequenced sample was CD4+ T cells from PBMCs, obtained after stem cell transplantation. The CDR3: CASSLRGDEQFF. CDR3 DNA: TGCGCCAGCAGCTTGAGGGGGGATGAGCAGTTCTTC. The whole variable domain, remainder taken from reference TRBV5-1 and TRBJ2-1, is KAGVTQTPRYLIKTRGQQVTLSCSPISGHRSVSWYQQTPGQGLQFLFEYFSETQRNKGNFPGRFSGRQFSNSRSEMNVSTLELGDSALYLCASSLRGDEQFFGPGTRLTVL.